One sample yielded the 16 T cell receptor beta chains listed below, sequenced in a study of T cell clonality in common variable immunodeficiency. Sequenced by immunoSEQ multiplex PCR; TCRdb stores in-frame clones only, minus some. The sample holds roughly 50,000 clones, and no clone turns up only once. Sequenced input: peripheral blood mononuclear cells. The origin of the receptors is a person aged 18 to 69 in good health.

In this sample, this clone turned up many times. The CDR3 loop is CASSRTSGSSYEQYF. CDR3 DNA (partial): TGTGCCAGCAGCCGGACTAGCGGGAGCTCCTACGAG. The genes are TRBV7-9 and TRBJ2-7; 13 bases line up with TRBD2. The observed sequence ends 3 residues before the CDR3 terminus, with the missing tail filled in from the germline J gene. The V gene end was trimmed by 5 bases and the J gene end by 0 bases; junction bases not matched to a gene: 1. CDR1 is SEHNR and CDR2 is FQNEAQ in the germline V gene (reference sequence). There are 15 residues in the CDR3.

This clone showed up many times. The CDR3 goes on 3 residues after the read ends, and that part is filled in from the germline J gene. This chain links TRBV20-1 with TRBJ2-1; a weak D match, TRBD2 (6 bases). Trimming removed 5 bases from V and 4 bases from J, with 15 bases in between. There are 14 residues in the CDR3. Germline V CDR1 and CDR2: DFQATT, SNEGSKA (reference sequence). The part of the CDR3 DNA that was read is TGCAGTGCTGTTACTAGCCTTGGGTACAATGAG. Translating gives CSAVTSLGYNE. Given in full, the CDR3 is CSAVTSLGYNEQFF.

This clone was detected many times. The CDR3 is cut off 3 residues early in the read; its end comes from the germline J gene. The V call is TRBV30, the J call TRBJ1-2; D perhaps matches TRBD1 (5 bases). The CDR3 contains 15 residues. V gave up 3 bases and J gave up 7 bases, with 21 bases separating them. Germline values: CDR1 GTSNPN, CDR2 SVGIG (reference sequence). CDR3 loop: CAWSADRQWASGYTF. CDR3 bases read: TGTGCCTGGAGCGCGGATAGACAGTGGGCAAGTGGC.

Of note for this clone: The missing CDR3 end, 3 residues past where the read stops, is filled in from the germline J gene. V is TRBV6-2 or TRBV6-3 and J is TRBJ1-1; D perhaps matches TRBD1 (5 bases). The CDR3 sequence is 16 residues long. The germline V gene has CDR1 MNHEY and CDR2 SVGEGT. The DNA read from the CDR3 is TGTGCCAGCAGTCGTATACTAGCGGGAGGGGAAGATACG. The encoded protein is CASSRILAGGEDT. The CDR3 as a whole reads CASSRILAGGEDTAFF.

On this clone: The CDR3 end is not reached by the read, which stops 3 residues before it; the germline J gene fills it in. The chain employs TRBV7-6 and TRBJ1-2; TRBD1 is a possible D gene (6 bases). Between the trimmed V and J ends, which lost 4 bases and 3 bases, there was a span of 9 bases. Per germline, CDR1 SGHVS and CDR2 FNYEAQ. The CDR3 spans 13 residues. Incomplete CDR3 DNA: TGTGCCAGCAGCTCCGACAGGCACTATGGC. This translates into CASSSDRHYG. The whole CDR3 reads CASSSDRHYGYTF.

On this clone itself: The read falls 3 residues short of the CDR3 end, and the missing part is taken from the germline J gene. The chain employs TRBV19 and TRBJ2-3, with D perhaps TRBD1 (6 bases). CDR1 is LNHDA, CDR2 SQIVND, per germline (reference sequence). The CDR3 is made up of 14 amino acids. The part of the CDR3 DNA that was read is TGTGCCAGTAGTCCGCAGGGGATTAGTGCGGCG. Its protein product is CASSPQGISAA. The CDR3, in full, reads CASSPQGISAAQYF.

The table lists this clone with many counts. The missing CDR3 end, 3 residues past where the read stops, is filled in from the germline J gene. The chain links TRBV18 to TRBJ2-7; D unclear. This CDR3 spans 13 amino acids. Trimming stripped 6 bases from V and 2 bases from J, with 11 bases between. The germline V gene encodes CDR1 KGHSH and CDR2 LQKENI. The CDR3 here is CASSPRQTYEQYF. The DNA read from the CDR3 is TGTGCCAGCTCTCCCCGACAAACCTACGAG.

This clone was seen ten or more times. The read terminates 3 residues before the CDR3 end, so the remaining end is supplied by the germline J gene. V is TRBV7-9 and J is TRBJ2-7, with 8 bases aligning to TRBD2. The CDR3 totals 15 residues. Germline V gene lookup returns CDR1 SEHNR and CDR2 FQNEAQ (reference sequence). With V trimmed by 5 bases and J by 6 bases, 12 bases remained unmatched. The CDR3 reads CASSTGLGLDAEQYF. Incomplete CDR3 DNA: TGTGCCAGCAGCACGGGTCTGGGACTAGACGCCGAG.

The CDR3 loop reads CASSLSPELNQPQHF. Partial CDR3 DNA: TGCGCCAGCAGCTTGTCTCCCGAACTAAATCAGCCC. V and J are TRBV5-1 and TRBJ1-5, with D hard to call. The read terminates 3 residues ahead of where the CDR3 ends, so the germline J gene completes it. The CDR3 covers 15 residues. V lost 1 base, J lost 4 bases, and 12 bases lay in between. Germline V gene lookup returns CDR1 SGHRS and CDR2 YFSETQ.

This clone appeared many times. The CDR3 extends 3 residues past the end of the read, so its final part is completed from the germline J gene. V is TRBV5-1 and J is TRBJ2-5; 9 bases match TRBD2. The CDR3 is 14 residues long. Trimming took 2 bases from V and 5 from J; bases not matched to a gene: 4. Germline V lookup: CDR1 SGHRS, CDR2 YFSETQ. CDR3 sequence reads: CASSFAGGPETQYF. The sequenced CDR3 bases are TGCGCCAGCAGCTTCGCGGGAGGGCCGGAGACC.

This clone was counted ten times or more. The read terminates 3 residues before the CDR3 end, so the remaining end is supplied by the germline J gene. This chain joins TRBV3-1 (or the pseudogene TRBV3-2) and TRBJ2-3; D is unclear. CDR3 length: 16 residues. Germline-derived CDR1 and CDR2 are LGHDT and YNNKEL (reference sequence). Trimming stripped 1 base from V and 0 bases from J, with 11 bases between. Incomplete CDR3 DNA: TGTGCCAGCAGCCAAGTCGCTGCGGTTAGCACAGATACG. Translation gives CASSQVAAVSTDT. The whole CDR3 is CASSQVAAVSTDTQYF.

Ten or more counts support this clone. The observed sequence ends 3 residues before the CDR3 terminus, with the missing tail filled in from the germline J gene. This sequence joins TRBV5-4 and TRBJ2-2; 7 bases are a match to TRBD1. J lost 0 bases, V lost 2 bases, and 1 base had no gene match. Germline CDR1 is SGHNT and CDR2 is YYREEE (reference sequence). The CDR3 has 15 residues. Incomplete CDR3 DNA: TGTGCCAGCAGCTTTCAGGGGGCGAACACCGGGGAG. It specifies CASSFQGANTGE. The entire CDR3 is CASSFQGANTGELFF.

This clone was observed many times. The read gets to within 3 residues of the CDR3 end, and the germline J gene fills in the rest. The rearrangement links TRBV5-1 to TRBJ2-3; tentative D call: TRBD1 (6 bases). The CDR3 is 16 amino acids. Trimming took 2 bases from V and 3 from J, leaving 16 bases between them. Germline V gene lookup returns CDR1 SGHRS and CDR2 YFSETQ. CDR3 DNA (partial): TGCGCCAGCAGCTTAGGAACAGGGATGGGGACAGATACG. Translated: CASSLGTGMGTDT. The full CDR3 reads CASSLGTGMGTDTQYF.

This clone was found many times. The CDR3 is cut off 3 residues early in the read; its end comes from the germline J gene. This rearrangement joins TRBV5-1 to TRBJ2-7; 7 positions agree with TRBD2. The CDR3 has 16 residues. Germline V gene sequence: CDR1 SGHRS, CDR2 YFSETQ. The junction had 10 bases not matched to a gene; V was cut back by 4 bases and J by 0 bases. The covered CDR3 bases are TGCGCCAGCAGCAGCTCGCGCGGGAGAACCTCCTACGAG. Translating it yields CASSSSRGRTSYE. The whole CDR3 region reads CASSSSRGRTSYEQYF. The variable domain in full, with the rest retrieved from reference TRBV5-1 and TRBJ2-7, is KAGVTQTPRYLIKTRGQQVTLSCSPISGHRSVSWYQQTPGQGLQFLFEYFSETQRNKGNFPGRFSGRQFSNSRSEMNVSTLELGDSALYLCASSSSRGRTSYEQYFGPGTRLTVT.

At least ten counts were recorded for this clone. CDR3 residues: CSARAPREGRETQYF. CDR3 DNA (partial): TGCAGTGCTAGAGCCCCGCGGGAGGGCCGAGAGACC. The chain carries TRBV20-1 and TRBJ2-5; 9 bases match TRBD2. The sequenced fragment ends 3 residues before the CDR3 boundary, so the rest is inferred from the germline J gene. The CDR3 covers 15 residues. Germline lookup yields CDR1 DFQATT and CDR2 SNEGSKA (reference sequence). Trimming cost V 1 base and J 4 bases; bases outside gene matches: 7.

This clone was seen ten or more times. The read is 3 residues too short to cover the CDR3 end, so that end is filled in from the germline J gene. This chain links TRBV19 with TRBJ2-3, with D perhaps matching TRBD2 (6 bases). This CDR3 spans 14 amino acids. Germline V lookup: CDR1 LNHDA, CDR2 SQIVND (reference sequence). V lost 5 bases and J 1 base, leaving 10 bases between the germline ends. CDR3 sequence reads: CASSFGTGTDTQYF. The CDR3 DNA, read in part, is TGTGCCAGTAGTTTTGGGACTGGCACAGATACG. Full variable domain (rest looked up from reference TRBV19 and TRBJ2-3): DGGITQSPKYLFRKEGQNVTLSCEQNLNHDAMYWYRQDPGQGLRLIYYSQIVNDFQKGDIAEGYSVSREKKESFPLTVTSAQKNPTAFYLCASSFGTGTDTQYFGPGTRLTVL.